This paragraph reports one T cell receptor beta chain. The record originates from a study of blood T cell repertoires in COVID-19. Overall study context: The study drew acute and convalescent COVID-19 samples from the United States, Italy and Spain. T cells, B-cell-depleted T cells, or PBMCs supplied cDNA or gDNA.

The germline V gene encodes CDR1 MRHNA and CDR2 SNTAGT. The trim removed 2 bases at V and 2 bases at J, leaving 5 bases unmatched. The CDR3 has 16 amino acids. Authors' data handling: Reference gene primer amplification gave estimated nucleated cell counts. Assay used: immunoSEQ multiplex PCR; TCRdb lists only in-frame clones, some missing. V and J calls and clone size come straight from that table; D and trimming were deduced from the DNA. This repertoire shows 200,000 or so clones, around 79% found once; its top ten account for approximately 15%. Sequencing was done on a sample of peripheral blood. The receptor was derived from a man aged 55 to 69 with active or convalescent COVID-19. The gene calls are TRBV6-4 and TRBJ2-3, with TRBD2 matching 9 bases. The CDR3 nucleotides read TGTGCCAGCAGTGACACAGCGGGAGGTGCCACAGATACGCAGTATTTT. Its translation is CASSDTAGGATDTQYF.